What follows are 2 T cell receptor beta chains derived from one specimen sequenced in a study of blood T cell repertoires in COVID-19. Sequencing was performed with immunoSEQ multiplex PCR; in TCRdb, only in-frame clones are kept and a portion is missing. This sample has 200,000 to 250,000 clones; 82% occur once, and the top ten carry about 3.3%. Sequencing was carried out using PBMCs or T cells enriched from blood (not recorded which). These receptors were collected from a woman in her sixties who had recovered from COVID-19.

The rearrangement joins TRBV18 to TRBJ2-7; 9 bases map to TRBD2. Germline-derived CDR1 and CDR2 are KGHSH and LQKENI. J was trimmed by 3 bases and V by 5 bases; bases with no gene match: 11. The CDR3 spans 16 residues. DNA of the CDR3: TGTGCCAGCTCAAAAAGTAGCGGGGGCCGCGGCTACGAGCAGTACTTC. Its translation: CASSKSSGGRGYEQYF. The whole variable domain, filled in from reference TRBV18 and TRBJ2-7, reads NAGVMQNPRHLVRRRGQEARLRCSPMKGHSHVYWYRQLPEEGLKFMVYLQKENIIDESGMPKERFSAEFPKEGPSILRIQQVVRGDSAAYFCASSKSSGGRGYEQYFGPGTRLTVT.

The rearrangement uses TRBV9 and TRBJ2-4, with TRBD1 as a possible D gene (6 bases). The CDR3 consists of 17 residues. Germline values: CDR1 SGDLS, CDR2 YYNGEE. With 3 bases removed from V and 0 bases from J, the gap between germline ends came to 16 bases. The CDR3, as DNA: TGTGCCAGCAGCGGGGCCCGGGACACCTTAGCCAAAAACATTCAGTACTTC. It is translated as CASSGARDTLAKNIQYF.